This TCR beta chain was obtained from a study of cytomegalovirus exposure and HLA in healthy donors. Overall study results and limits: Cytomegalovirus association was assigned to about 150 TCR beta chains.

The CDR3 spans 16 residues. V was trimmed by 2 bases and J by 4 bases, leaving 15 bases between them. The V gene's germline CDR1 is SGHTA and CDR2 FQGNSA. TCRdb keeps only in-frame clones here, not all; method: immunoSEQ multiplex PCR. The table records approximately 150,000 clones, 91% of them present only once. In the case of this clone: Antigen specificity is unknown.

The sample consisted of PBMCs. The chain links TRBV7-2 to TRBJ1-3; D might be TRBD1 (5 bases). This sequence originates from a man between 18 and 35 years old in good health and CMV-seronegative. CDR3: CASSLNRAGSGNTIYF. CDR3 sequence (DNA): TGTGCCAGCAGCTTAAATAGGGCAGGGTCGGGAAACACCATATATTTT.